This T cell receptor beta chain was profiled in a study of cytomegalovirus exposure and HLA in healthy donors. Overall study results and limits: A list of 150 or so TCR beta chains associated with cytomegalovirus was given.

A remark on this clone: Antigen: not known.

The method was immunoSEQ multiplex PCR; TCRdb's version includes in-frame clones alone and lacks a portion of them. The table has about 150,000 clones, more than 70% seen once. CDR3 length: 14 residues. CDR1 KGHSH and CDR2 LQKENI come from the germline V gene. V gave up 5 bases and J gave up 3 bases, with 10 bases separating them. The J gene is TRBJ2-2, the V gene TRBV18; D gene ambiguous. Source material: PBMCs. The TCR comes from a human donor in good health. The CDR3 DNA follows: TGTGCCAGCTCAACCAACATTTACACCGGGGAGCTGTTTTTT. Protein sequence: CASSTNIYTGELFF.